A selection of T cell receptor beta chains follows, all from one sample in a study of T cells in localized non-small cell lung cancer. Clones were read by immunoSEQ multiplex PCR, and TCRdb kept only the in-frame ones, dropping some. The sample lists about 2,400 clones; 30% to 40% were seen once. Sample: normal lung tissue next to the tumor, taken before any cancer treatment. Receptors were obtained from a man aged 40-75 years with stage II lung adenocarcinoma. Each CDR3 is given with its conserved first and last residue. Each record gives: clone size, J gene, D gene, V gene, CDR3 DNA, CDR3 protein. D genes are given only for firm matches. Part of the rows lack a size; the others show once, few, many or a class for expanded clones.

size: .
J: TRBJ2-3
D: TRBD1
V: TRBV6-8
DNA: TGTGCCAGCCGATTTGGACAGGGGAAACTTACGCAGTATTTT
CDR3: CASRFGQGKLTQYF

size: .
J: TRBJ1-2
D: .
V: TRBV9
DNA: TGTGCCAGCAGCCCCGGGACCCGATATGGCTACACCTTC
CDR3: CASSPGTRYGYTF

size: .
J: TRBJ2-1
D: .
V: TRBV18
DNA: TGTGCCAGCTCACCACCGGTGGGGGTCAATGAGCAGTTCTTC
CDR3: CASSPPVGVNEQFF

size: .
J: TRBJ2-2
D: .
V: TRBV19
DNA: TGTGCCAGTAGTAGTAACCGGGGCGGGGAGCTGTTTTTT
CDR3: CASSSNRGGELFF

size: few
J: TRBJ2-1
D: TRBD2
V: TRBV30
DNA: TGTGCCTGGAGTGCAGCGGGGGGGCCTTCCGAGCAGTTCTTC
CDR3: CAWSAAGGPSEQFF

size: .
J: TRBJ2-2
D: .
V: TRBV14
DNA: TGTGCCAGCAGCCAACAGGCGGGCCCGACCGGGGAGCTGTTTTTT
CDR3: CASSQQAGPTGELFF

size: .
J: TRBJ1-1
D: TRBD1
V: TRBV6-8
DNA: TGTGCCAGCAGTTACGGGACAGAGGGCACGGGAGCTTTCTTT
CDR3: CASSYGTEGTGAFF

size: .
J: TRBJ2-5
D: .
V: TRBV7-6
DNA: TGTGCCAGCAGCTTACACGGGGGTCGAATAGAGACCCAGTACTTC
CDR3: CASSLHGGRIETQYF

size: .
J: TRBJ1-3
D: .
V: TRBV5-1
DNA: TGCGCCAGCAGCTTGGATGCCGGTTTGCCGGGAAACACCATATATTTT
CDR3: CASSLDAGLPGNTIYF

size: .
J: TRBJ2-1
D: TRBD2
V: TRBV18
DNA: TGTGCCAGCTCTCCCCGACTAGCGGGGGGGTACAATGAGCAGTTCTTC
CDR3: CASSPRLAGGYNEQFF

size: .
J: TRBJ2-7
D: .
V: TRBV11-3
DNA: TGTGCCAGCAGCTCTGGCGGTAACTCCTACGAGCAGTACTTC
CDR3: CASSSGGNSYEQYF

size: .
J: TRBJ1-2
D: .
V: TRBV6-8
DNA: TGTGCCAGCAATCGAGGGAGTTTTGGCTATGGCTACACCTTC
CDR3: CASNRGSFGYGYTF

size: few
J: TRBJ1-2
D: .
V: TRBV6-8
DNA: TGTGCCATCAGGACGGACCGCTTTGGGTTCTATGGCTACACCTTC
CDR3: CAIRTDRFGFYGYTF

size: few
J: TRBJ2-7
D: .
V: TRBV9
DNA: TGTGCCAGCAGTGAAGCGGGACAGAAGACCTACGAACAGTACTTC
CDR3: CASSEAGQKTYEQYF

size: few
J: TRBJ1-1
D: .
V: TRBV11-3
DNA: TGTGCCAGCAGCCAAATGTGGAAGATAGAGAACACTGAAGCTTTCTTT
CDR3: CASSQMWKIENTEAFF

size: .
J: TRBJ1-1
D: TRBD1
V: TRBV14
DNA: TGTGCCAGCAGCCGGAACCCGGGACAGGGCGGCACTGAAGCTTTCTTT
CDR3: CASSRNPGQGGTEAFF

size: .
J: TRBJ2-7
D: TRBD1
V: TRBV6-8
DNA: TGTGCCATCAGGGGGAGTGAGGGGACCTACGAGCAGTACTTC
CDR3: CAIRGSEGTYEQYF

size: few
J: TRBJ2-5
D: TRBD2
V: TRBV11-3
DNA: TGTGCCAGCAGCTTAGGACTAGCGGGAGGGGGTGAGACCCAGTACTTC
CDR3: CASSLGLAGGGETQYF

size: few
J: TRBJ2-3
D: .
V: TRBV10-3
DNA: TGTGCCATCAGTGAGTCCCTGAAAGACTATGATACGCAGTATTTT
CDR3: CAISESLKDYDTQYF

size: once
J: TRBJ2-1
D: TRBD1
V: TRBV19
DNA: TGTGCCAGTAGTATTAAACATTTACGAACGGGACAGGTGAGAGGCAATGAGCAGTTCTTC
CDR3: CASSIKHLRTGQVRGNEQFF

size: medium-sized
J: TRBJ2-7
D: TRBD1
V: TRBV7-2
DNA: TGTGCCACCGAGGGGACAGGAACCTACGAGCAGTACTTC
CDR3: CATEGTGTYEQYF

size: .
J: TRBJ2-7
D: .
V: TRBV18
DNA: TGTGCCAGCTCATCCGCCGGGACAAACTACGAGCAGTACTTC
CDR3: CASSSAGTNYEQYF

size: few
J: TRBJ2-1
D: TRBD2
V: TRBV28
DNA: TGTGCCAGCAGCACCTCCGGGACTAGCAATGTCAATGAGCAGTTCTTC
CDR3: CASSTSGTSNVNEQFF

size: few
J: TRBJ2-5
D: .
V: TRBV6-8
DNA: TGTGCCAGCCAAGAACCGGGGGGCCGGGAGACCCAGTACTTC
CDR3: CASQEPGGRETQYF

size: few
J: TRBJ2-5
D: TRBD2
V: TRBV18
DNA: TGTGCCAGCTCACCTGGGGGGGGAGAGACCCAGTACTTC
CDR3: CASSPGGGETQYF

size: .
J: TRBJ2-7
D: .
V: TRBV19
DNA: TGTGCCAGTAGTATTTCGGGGGGCATTTACGAGCAGTACTTC
CDR3: CASSISGGIYEQYF

size: few
J: TRBJ1-4
D: .
V: TRBV9
DNA: TGTGCCAGCAGCGTTGGAGGAAGAGGCGAAAAACTGTTTTTT
CDR3: CASSVGGRGEKLFF

size: few
J: TRBJ2-1
D: .
V: TRBV27
DNA: TGTGCCAGCAGTCCGCTCGACAGGCGGTATGAGCAGTTCTTC
CDR3: CASSPLDRRYEQFF

size: medium-sized
J: TRBJ2-3
D: .
V: TRBV9
DNA: TGTGCCAGCAGCCTCACTGACGGAGGCACAGATACGCAGTATTTT
CDR3: CASSLTDGGTDTQYF

size: .
J: TRBJ2-1
D: .
V: TRBV15
DNA: TGTGCCACCAGCGATATAGGACGTTTTGGAATGAGTGAGCAGTTCTTC
CDR3: CATSDIGRFGMSEQFF

size: few
J: TRBJ1-4
D: .
V: TRBV5-1
DNA: TGCGCCAGCAGCTTGACACTCGTAGCTATGGCGAGGGGTGAAAAACTGTTTTTT
CDR3: CASSLTLVAMARGEKLFF

size: few
J: TRBJ2-7
D: TRBD2
V: TRBV27
DNA: TGTGCCAGCAGTTCCAACACCTTTAGCGGGAGGGGCGAGCAGTACTTC
CDR3: CASSSNTFSGRGEQYF

size: .
J: TRBJ1-2
D: .
V: TRBV28
DNA: TGTGCCAGCAGCTACGGGACTAGCTATTATGGCTACACCTTC
CDR3: CASSYGTSYYGYTF

size: few
J: TRBJ2-7
D: .
V: TRBV7-7
DNA: TGTGCCAGCAGCTCACCGGGACCTTTGTCCTACGAGCAGTACTTC
CDR3: CASSSPGPLSYEQYF

size: .
J: TRBJ1-3
D: .
V: TRBV9
DNA: TGTGCCAGCAGCGACCGGGGCAGGGCCTCTGGAAACACCATATATTTT
CDR3: CASSDRGRASGNTIYF

size: .
J: TRBJ2-3
D: .
V: TRBV30
DNA: TGTGCCTGGAGAGATCAGGGCATTCGGCATAGCACAGATATGCAGTATTTT
CDR3: CAWRDQGIRHSTDMQYF

size: .
J: TRBJ1-1
D: .
V: TRBV6-7
DNA: TGTGCCAGCAGCCCACTTACTGAAGCTTTCTTT
CDR3: CASSPLTEAFF

size: few
J: TRBJ1-3
D: .
V: TRBV10-3
DNA: TGTGCCAGCAGTGGGTCCCGGGACGGCTCTGGAAACACCATATATTTT
CDR3: CASSGSRDGSGNTIYF

size: .
J: TRBJ2-7
D: .
V: TRBV6-8
DNA: TGTGCCCAGCAAATAACAATTTTCCCGTACGAGCAGTACTTC
CDR3: CAQQITIFPYEQYF

size: medium-sized
J: TRBJ1-2
D: .
V: TRBV4-1
DNA: TGCGCCAGCAGCCAAGATCAGGACGGCCTCTATGGCTACACCTTC
CDR3: CASSQDQDGLYGYTF

size: .
J: TRBJ2-7
D: TRBD2
V: TRBV4-1
DNA: TGCGCCAGCAGCCAAGCGGGGGGGTTAACCTACGAGCAGTACTTC
CDR3: CASSQAGGLTYEQYF

size: .
J: TRBJ2-7
D: TRBD2
V: TRBV11-3
DNA: TGTGCCAGCAGCTTAGGGACTAGCGGGTCCTCCTACGAGCAGTACTTC
CDR3: CASSLGTSGSSYEQYF

size: .
J: TRBJ2-1
D: .
V: TRBV1
DNA: TGCGCCAGCAGCTTCGGGACTAGCGGAAACAATGAGCAGTTCTTC
CDR3: CASSFGTSGNNEQFF

size: .
J: TRBJ1-2
D: TRBD1
V: TRBV19
DNA: TGTGCCAGCATTTCTAAGGCCGGGACAGGGTTCACCAATGGCTACACCTTC
CDR3: CASISKAGTGFTNGYTF

size: .
J: TRBJ2-2
D: .
V: TRBV23-1
DNA: TGCGCCAGCAGTCAAAAGATTACGGAGACCGGGGAGCTGTTTTTT
CDR3: CASSQKITETGELFF